This entry lists 29 T cell receptor beta chains sequenced from one sample in a study of cytomegalovirus exposure and HLA in healthy donors. With 60 Vbeta and 13 Jbeta primers, the PCR was carried out. TCRdb keeps only in-frame clones here, not all; method: immunoSEQ multiplex PCR. The sample lists under 150,000 clones, 60% to 85% occurring once. The specimen sequenced was PBMCs. Receptors were obtained from a woman aged 40-49 years in good health and CMV-seronegative.

The rearrangement links TRBV28 to TRBJ2-5, with D perhaps TRBD1 (5 bases). This CDR3 region has 14 residues. With 5 bases removed from V and 5 bases from J, the gap between germline ends came to 15 bases. Germline values: CDR1 MDHEN, CDR2 SYDVKM. The CDR3 protein is CASSQTQGEETQYF. For the CDR3, the DNA is TGTGCCAGCAGTCAAACCCAGGGTGAGGAGACCCAGTACTTC.

The chain is built from TRBV6-1 and TRBJ2-5; 8 bases match TRBD2. The CDR3 is 13 residues long. Per germline, CDR1 MNHNS and CDR2 SASEGT. V was pared by 6 bases and J by 5 bases, with 5 bases of the junction left unmatched. This CDR3 is CASRSGGRETQYF. The CDR3 coding sequence is TGTGCCAGCAGGAGCGGGGGCCGTGAGACCCAGTACTTC.

This clone was observed a few times. The chain carries TRBV4-1 and TRBJ2-7; no definite D call. Germline V CDR1 and CDR2: MGHRA, YSYEKL. The CDR3 contains 13 residues. Between the trimmed V and J ends, which lost 0 bases and 3 bases, there was a span of 6 bases. The CDR3 DNA reads as TGCGCCAGCAGCCAAGATCTATACTACGAGCAGTACTTC. This sequence encodes CASSQDLYYEQYF.

This clone is a singleton in its sample. This chain uses TRBV11-3 with TRBJ2-2; D not certain. The CDR3 sequence is 12 residues long. Germline assignment: CDR1 SGHNT and CDR2 YENEEA. V lost 4 bases, J lost 5 bases, and 5 bases lay in between. As DNA, the CDR3 is TGTGCCAGCAGCTCCCTAACCGGGGAGCTGTTTTTT. This gives the protein CASSSLTGELFF. Complete variable domain (other parts from reference TRBV11-3 and TRBJ2-2): EAGVVQSPRYKIIEKKQPVAFWCNPISGHNTLYWYLQNLGQGPELLIRYENEEAVDDSQLPKDRFSAERLKGVDSTLKIQPAELGDSAVYLCASSSLTGELFFGEGSRLTVL.

This clone has just one count. The rearrangement joins TRBV9 to TRBJ1-4; unclear D gene. The CDR3 is made up of 14 amino acids. Germline V gives CDR1 SGDLS, CDR2 YYNGEE. V lost 0 bases and J lost 0, with 3 bases in between. Here the CDR3 DNA reads TGTGCCAGCAGCGTAGCTGCAACTAATGAAAAACTGTTTTTT. Protein product: CASSVAATNEKLFF. The full variable domain, with the rest looked up from reference TRBV9 and TRBJ1-4, is DSGVTQTPKHLITATGQRVTLRCSPRSGDLSVYWYQQSLDQGLQFLIQYYNGEERAKGNILERFSAQQFPDLHSELNLSSLELGDSALYFCASSVAATNEKLFFGSGTQLSVL.

This clone is a singleton in its sample. The chain links TRBV29-1 to TRBJ2-1; 7 positions match TRBD1. This CDR3 spans 17 amino acids. The germline V gene has CDR1 SQVTM and CDR2 ANQGSEA. V lost 4 bases, J lost 0 bases, and 12 bases stayed unmatched. The CDR3 here is CSVAQLKTGSSYNEQFF. The CDR3 DNA is TGCAGCGTTGCCCAACTTAAGACAGGGAGCTCCTACAATGAGCAGTTCTTC.

V is TRBV19 and J is TRBJ1-2, with 10 bases matching TRBD1. The trim removed 4 bases at V and 8 bases at J, leaving 4 bases unmatched. Germline CDR1 and CDR2: LNHDA and SQIVND (reference sequence). The CDR3 contains 13 residues. CDR3 region: CASSTGTGVGYTF. The CDR3 coding sequence is TGTGCCAGTAGTACCGGGACAGGGGTCGGCTACACCTTC.

This clone has only one observation. The genes are TRBV19 and TRBJ2-7, with D maybe TRBD1 (6 bases). This CDR3 is 13 amino acids long. Trimming cost V 3 bases and J 0 bases, with 6 bases left between them. Germline V gene lookup returns CDR1 LNHDA and CDR2 SQIVND (reference sequence). This chain's CDR3 is CASSMDSSYEQYF. The CDR3 DNA reads as TGTGCCAGTAGTATGGACAGCTCCTACGAGCAGTACTTC.

The CDR3 protein is CASSWGQGSAGNTIYF. As DNA, the CDR3 is TGTGCCAGCAGTTGGGGACAGGGGAGCGCTGGAAACACCATATATTTT. The chain is built from TRBV28 and TRBJ1-3; 10 nucleotides agree with TRBD1. J was trimmed by 2 bases and V by 4 bases; bases with no gene match: 5. The CDR3 has 16 amino acids. The germline V gene has CDR1 MDHEN and CDR2 SYDVKM.

V and J are TRBV6-6 and TRBJ1-2; 7 bases line up with TRBD1. V lost 8 bases and J lost 2; bases outside the gene matches: 5. Germline CDR1 is MNHNY and CDR2 is SVGAGI (reference sequence). CDR3 length: 13 residues. The CDR3 loop reads CASGDSLNYGYTF. The CDR3 bases are TGTGCCAGCGGGGACAGCCTCAACTATGGCTACACCTTC.

This clone was seen only a few times. The J gene is TRBJ2-5, the V gene TRBV5-1, with TRBD1 as a possible D gene (6 bases). Germline V gene data show CDR1 as SGHRS and CDR2 as YFSETQ. V dropped 0 bases and J dropped 11 bases, with 17 bases sitting between them. The CDR3 covers 14 residues. Here the CDR3 reads CASSLGTASTEQYF. DNA for the CDR3: TGCGCCAGCAGCTTGGGGACAGCTTCGACTGAGCAGTACTTC.

The sample holds one count of this clone. The rearrangement uses TRBV5-4 and TRBJ1-2; 7 bases align to TRBD1. The J segment lost 1 base and the V segment lost 1 base, leaving 7 bases of the junction unmatched. The CDR3 has 16 residues. The germline gives CDR1 SGHNT, CDR2 YYREEE (reference sequence). The CDR3 coding sequence is TGTGCCAGCAGCTTGACGTTAACAGGGGATAACTATGGCTACACCTTC. It codes for CASSLTLTGDNYGYTF. Full variable domain (missing parts from reference TRBV5-4 and TRBJ1-2): ETGVTQSPTHLIKTRGQQVTLRCSSQSGHNTVSWYQQALGQGPQFIFQYYREEENGRGNFPPRFSGLQFPNYSSELNVNALELDDSALYLCASSLTLTGDNYGYTFGSGTRLTVV.

The chain carries TRBV5-1 and TRBJ2-6; 12 bases line up with TRBD2. CDR1 and CDR2 from the germline V gene are SGHRS and YFSETQ. This CDR3 has 18 residues. The V segment lost 5 bases and the J segment 0 bases; nucleotides outside the gene matches: 6. The CDR3 protein is CASSSRLAGASGANVLTF. The CDR3 DNA is TGCGCCAGCAGTTCCAGACTAGCGGGGGCCTCTGGGGCCAACGTCCTGACTTTC. Supplemented by reference TRBV5-1 and TRBJ2-6, the full variable domain reads KAGVTQTPRYLIKTRGQQVTLSCSPISGHRSVSWYQQTPGQGLQFLFEYFSETQRNKGNFPGRFSGRQFSNSRSEMNVSTLELGDSALYLCASSSRLAGASGANVLTFGAGSRLTVL.

This chain connects TRBV5-5 to TRBJ2-5; no firm D call. V was pared by 3 bases and J by 1 base, with 7 bases between. This CDR3 contains 13 residues. Germline CDR1 SGHKS, CDR2 YYEKEE (reference sequence). DNA of the CDR3: TGTGCCAGCAGCTGGAACAGCCAAGAGACCCAGTACTTC. This codes for CASSWNSQETQYF.

J is TRBJ2-2 and V is TRBV7-9; 11 nucleotides align to TRBD2. Trimming at V came to 4 bases and at J to 2 bases, leaving 3 bases not matched to a gene. CDR1 is SEHNR and CDR2 is FQNEAQ in the germline V gene (reference sequence). CDR3 length: 16 amino acids. CDR3: CASSSGTSGNTGELFF. As DNA, the CDR3 is TGTGCCAGCAGCTCGGGGACTAGCGGTAACACCGGGGAGCTGTTTTTT.

The chain has TRBV5-1 and TRBJ2-3; 9 nucleotides match TRBD2. The J segment lost 0 bases and the V segment lost 1 base, leaving 6 bases of the junction unmatched. CDR3 size: 17 residues. Looked up from germline, CDR1 is SGHRS and CDR2 is YFSETQ. CDR3 in amino acids: CASSLSAGGFSTDTQYF. For the CDR3, the DNA is TGCGCCAGCAGCTTGTCAGCGGGAGGTTTTAGCACAGATACGCAGTATTTT.

This clone was detected only once. This rearrangement joins TRBV15 to TRBJ1-1; 12 nucleotides match TRBD1. Germline-derived CDR1 and CDR2 are LNHNV and YYDKDF (reference sequence). The CDR3 spans 16 residues. Losses at the gene ends were 2 bases for V and 4 bases for J; bases not matched to a gene: 5. The CDR3 region has the DNA TGTGCCACCAGCAGAAACCCGGGACAGGGGGCCACTGAAGCTTTCTTT. It yields the protein CATSRNPGQGATEAFF.

The J gene is TRBJ2-1, the V gene TRBV11-2; possible D gene TRBD1, 5 bases. Germline V gene lookup returns CDR1 SGHAT and CDR2 FQNNGV. The ends were cut back, 6 bases at V and 6 bases at J, with 9 bases in the middle. The CDR3 is 12 amino acids. The chain's CDR3 is CASSNQGNEQFF. CDR3 DNA sequence: TGTGCCAGCAGTAATCAGGGCAATGAGCAGTTCTTC. The whole variable domain, filled in from reference TRBV11-2 and TRBJ2-1, reads EAGVAQSPRYKIIEKRQSVAFWCNPISGHATLYWYQQILGQGPKLLIQFQNNGVVDDSQLPKDRFSAERLKGVDSTLKIQPAKLEDSAVYLCASSNQGNEQFFGPGTRLTVL.

In its sample, this clone was seen a few times. The gene calls are TRBV7-9 and TRBJ1-1; tentative D call: TRBD1 (6 bases). The CDR3 extends over 12 amino acids. V was clipped by 7 bases and J by 4 bases, with 10 bases between them. Germline V gene lookup returns CDR1 SEHNR and CDR2 FQNEAQ (reference sequence). The CDR3 protein is CASISGATEAFF. CDR3 coding DNA: TGTGCCAGCATATCAGGGGCCACTGAAGCTTTCTTT.

The rearrangement joins TRBV27 to TRBJ2-1; the match to TRBD2 covers 12 bases. The CDR3 loop spans 16 amino acids. Germline CDR1 and CDR2: MNHEY and SMNVEV (reference sequence). The junction had 3 bases not matched to a gene; V was cut back by 2 bases and J by 4 bases. CDR3 sequence: CASSLGGLAGYNEQFF. As DNA, the CDR3 is TGTGCCAGCAGTTTAGGAGGACTAGCGGGGTACAATGAGCAGTTCTTC.

The gene calls are TRBV5-6 and TRBJ2-3; D gene unclear. V gave up 4 bases and J gave up 2 bases, with 5 bases separating them. The CDR3 contains 12 residues. The germline V gene has CDR1 SGHDT and CDR2 YYEEEE. The CDR3 region is CASSISTDTQYF. The CDR3, as DNA: TGTGCCAGCAGCATCTCCACAGATACGCAGTATTTT.

This sequence joins TRBV5-8 and TRBJ2-3; 8 nucleotides line up with TRBD1. CDR1 is SGHTS and CDR2 is YDEGEE in the germline V gene. This CDR3 region has 14 residues. Trimming at V came to 4 bases and at J to 5 bases, leaving 6 bases not matched to a gene. For the CDR3, the DNA is TGTGCCAGCAGCCTGGACAGGGTGGAAGATACGCAGTATTTT. This gives the protein CASSLDRVEDTQYF.

J is TRBJ1-2 and V is TRBV5-1, with 9 positions matching TRBD1. Germline CDR1 is SGHRS and CDR2 is YFSETQ. The length of the CDR3 is 16 residues. The ends lost 2 bases at V and 5 bases at J; junction bases unmatched: 10. This CDR3 is CASSFSNRGLGYGYTF. Here the CDR3 DNA reads TGCGCCAGCAGCTTCTCGAACAGGGGGCTTGGTTATGGCTACACCTTC.

The gene calls are TRBV10-3 and TRBJ1-4; TRBD1 might be the D (6 bases). With 4 bases removed from V and 4 bases from J, the gap between germline ends came to 10 bases. CDR1 ENHRY and CDR2 SYGVKD come from the germline V gene. The CDR3 extends over 14 amino acids. For the CDR3, the DNA is TGTGCCATCAGTGCCGGGACACGTAATGAAAAACTGTTTTTT. Its translation is CAISAGTRNEKLFF.

This chain uses TRBV7-9 with TRBJ2-3, with D perhaps TRBD1 (7 bases). The CDR3 covers 16 residues. CDR1 is SEHNR, CDR2 FQNEAQ, per germline (reference sequence). Trimming took off 4 bases at V and 5 bases at J, with 19 bases between the two ends. DNA for the CDR3: TGTGCCAGCAGCTCCAGGGGGTCTAGCGAGCTAGATACGCAGTATTTT. It yields the protein CASSSRGSSELDTQYF.

The chain recombines TRBV6-1 with TRBJ1-2; 10 bases line up with TRBD1. Trimming took 6 bases from V and 8 from J; bases not matched to a gene: 6. The CDR3 extends over 13 amino acids. Germline V gives CDR1 MNHNS, CDR2 SASEGT. The CDR3 spells CASRNRDRGGYTF. In DNA, the CDR3 is TGTGCCAGCAGGAACCGGGACAGGGGCGGCTACACCTTC.

A few counts support this clone. V usage is TRBV19 and J usage is TRBJ2-7; 9 bases map to TRBD1. The length of the CDR3 is 15 residues. Germline lookup yields CDR1 LNHDA and CDR2 SQIVND (reference sequence). V was pared by 7 bases and J by 3 bases, with 10 bases of the junction left unmatched. As DNA, the CDR3 is TGTGCCAGTACCTTGGGGGGGACAGGGCACTACGAGCAGTACTTC. Its protein product is CASTLGGTGHYEQYF.

In DNA, the CDR3 is TGTGCCAGTAGTATCCTGATCAGGAACTATGGCTACACCTTC. Residues: CASSILIRNYGYTF. The V gene is TRBV19, the J gene TRBJ1-2; no firm D call. In germline, CDR1 is LNHDA, CDR2 SQIVND (reference sequence). The germline V and J ends were trimmed by 3 bases and 2 bases, with 10 bases remaining between them. This CDR3 region has 14 residues.

This chain connects TRBV7-9 to TRBJ1-1; D remains unclear. Germline V gene lookup returns CDR1 SEHNR and CDR2 FQNEAQ (reference sequence). This CDR3 has 11 residues. V lost 4 bases to trimming and J lost 11 bases, with 11 bases between them. CDR3 protein: CASSSLEDAFF. CDR3 sequence (DNA): TGTGCCAGCAGCTCCCTAGAAGATGCTTTCTTT.